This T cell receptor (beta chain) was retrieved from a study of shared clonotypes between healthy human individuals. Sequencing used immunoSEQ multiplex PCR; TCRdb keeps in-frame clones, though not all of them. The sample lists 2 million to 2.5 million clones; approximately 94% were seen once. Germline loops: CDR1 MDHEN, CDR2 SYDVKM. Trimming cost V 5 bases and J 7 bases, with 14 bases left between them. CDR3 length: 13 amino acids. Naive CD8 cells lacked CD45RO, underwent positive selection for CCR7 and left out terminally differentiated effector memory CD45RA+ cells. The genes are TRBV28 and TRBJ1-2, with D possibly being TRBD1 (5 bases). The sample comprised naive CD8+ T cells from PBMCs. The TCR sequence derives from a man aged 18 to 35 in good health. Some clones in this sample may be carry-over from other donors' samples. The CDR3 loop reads CASSLRDVRGYTF. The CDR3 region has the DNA TGTGCCAGCAGTCTCCGGGACGTACGTGGCTACACCTTC.